This TCR beta chain appears in the sequencing data of a study of CD8 T cells in ankylosing spondylitis (TCRdb year 2017). Background for the entire study: To find TCR variants linked to disease, the study profiled T cell receptor beta repertoires in ankylosing spondylitis patients and healthy donors. The whole study cohort included about a hundred healthy donors and some 27 ankylosing spondylitis patients. Peripheral blood samples were taken, and synovial fluid was additionally collected from ankylosing spondylitis patients.

This clonotype was seen ten or more times. This clone's antigen is unknown. No qualities accompany the bases; no much larger clone lies one base away. CDR1 SEHNR and CDR2 FQNEAQ were looked up in the germline V gene (reference sequence). Taken from cysteine to phenylalanine, the CDR3 has 11 residues. Just the 33-base CDR3 DNA is kept, in frame starting at base 1. V drops 5 bases and J drops 0 bases, leaving 2 bases in between. Overall study outcomes, separate from this receptor: Blood from ankylosing spondylitis patients appeared to be characterized by a TCR beta motif made up of under 10 highly homologous amino acid variants. Some TCR beta motif variants had previously been reported in synovial fluid and blood of reactive arthritis patients, which suggested common disease-initiation mechanisms. The disease-linked clones were reported to be significantly enriched in matched synovial fluid samples from ankylosing spondylitis patients. A CD8+ phenotype was shown by the disease-linked clones, which were found at relatively low frequencies in peripheral blood.

The sample was run on an Illumina HiSeq 2500. TCR beta libraries were prepared by quantitative 5'-RACE with molecular barcodes. Per the authors' processing: A new computational method based on a probabilistic model of VDJ rearrangement was used to identify disease-linked TCR variants. The raw public reads went through TCRdb reprocessing: fastp at Q25, MiXCR clone calling, in-frame beta chains kept. Each CDR3 protein appears once, grouped with its most common genes and DNA. It is TCRdb's table, rather than the study itself, that gives the V and J calls and clone size. For this sample there are under 200,000 distinct CDR3 sequences; approximately 9.9% appear just once. The ten most abundant clones make up about 14% of the sample.

The chain was built from TRBV7-9 and TRBJ2-7; no D gene is confidently identified. The sample was blood, either unsorted or a sorted T cell fraction (not recorded which). The source is a female donor with ankylosing spondylitis or in good health (not recorded which). The nucleotides are TGTGCCAGCAGCCACTCCTACGAGCAGTACTTC. Protein translation: CASSHSYEQYF.